The rows below give T cell receptor beta chains drawn from one sample of a study of metastatic and nonmetastatic thyroid tumors. TCRdb reanalyzed the PCR reads via MiXCR. This table holds approximately 20,000 clones, roughly 15% found once. The source material was blood. All receptors come from a male donor with papillary thyroid cancer or a benign thyroid nodule (not recorded which). Some clones in this sample may be carry-over from other donors' samples. The CDR3 runs from the conserved cysteine through the conserved F or W. A D gene is named only where the DNA matches it firmly. Clone size is shown for a subset of rows, as once, few, many or a class of expanded clone.

TRBJ2-7	few	TRBV12-3/TRBV12-4	NA	15	TGTGTCAGCAGTTTTCTTGGGCTAGATTACTACGAGCAATACTTC	CVSSFLGLDYYEQYF
TRBJ1-1	many	TRBV5-6	NA	15	TGTGCCAGCAGCTTGGAGCAGGGCGTTCGCACTGAAGCTTTCTTT	CASSLEQGVRTEAFF
TRBJ1-1	NA	TRBV5-1	TRBD1	12	TGCGCCAGCAGCTCAGGACAGGAGGAGGCTTTCTTT	CASSSGQEEAFF
TRBJ2-3	many	TRBV6-4	TRBD1	16	TGTGCCAGCAGTGAACAAGGACAGGGGGCCATTAGTACGCAGTATTTT	CASSEQGQGAISTQYF
TRBJ2-7	NA	TRBV27	TRBD2	15	TGTGCCGGCAGTTTAAGGTTTGCGGGAGGGTGTGAGCAGTACTTC	CAGSLRFAGGCEQYF
TRBJ2-3	many	TRBV7-2	TRBD1	15	TGTGCCAGCAGGTTACAGGGGCGGTCCACAGATACGCAGTATTTT	CASRLQGRSTDTQYF
TRBJ1-1	NA	TRBV5-1	TRBD1	14	TGCGCCAGCAGCGGACAGGGTTCGAACACTGAAGCTTTCTTT	CASSGQGSNTEAFF
TRBJ1-1	many	TRBV14	NA	13	TGTGCCAGCAGCCATGTTGGGCAGGGGCAAGCTTTCTTT	CASSHVGQGQAFF
TRBJ2-7	medium-sized	TRBV11-2	TRBD2	15	TGTGCCAGCAGCCCGATGGCGCTAGCGGGCCCCGAGCAGTACTTC	CASSPMALAGPEQYF
TRBJ1-2	few	TRBV12-3/TRBV12-4	TRBD1	16	TGTGCCAGCAGTTTGCGACAGGGGGCGGGTAGATATGGCTACACCTTC	CASSLRQGAGRYGYTF
TRBJ2-5	many	TRBV5-1	NA	12	TGCGCCAGCAGCCCTCCAGCGGAGACCCAGTACTTC	CASSPPAETQYF
TRBJ1-6	few	TRBV6-5	TRBD1	15	TGTGCCAGCAGTTATGGACAGGTCTGTTATTCACCACTCCACTTT	CASSYGQVCYSPLHF
TRBJ2-7	many	TRBV14	NA	12	TGTGCCAGCAGCCAAGATAGGATTAGGCAGTACTTC	CASSQDRIRQYF
TRBJ2-1	NA	TRBV5-8	NA	13	TGTGCCAGCAGCTTCATTTCCTACAATGAGCAGTTCTTC	CASSFISYNEQFF
TRBJ1-1	NA	TRBV5-1	TRBD1	16	TGCGCCAGCAGCTACCCGGGACAGGGGGTGGACACTGAAGCTTTCTTT	CASSYPGQGVDTEAFF
TRBJ2-7	many	TRBV5-1	NA	14	TGCGCCAGCAGCTCACGGACTCCGACCTACGAGCAGTACTTC	CASSSRTPTYEQYF
TRBJ2-3	NA	TRBV5-6	TRBD1	15	TGTCCCAGCGCGACCAGGACAGGGGCGGGATATACGCAGTATTTT	CPSATRTGAGYTQYF
TRBJ1-1	many	TRBV27	TRBD1	17	TGTGCCAGCAGGGAAAGACAGGGTGTCTCTCTGAACACTGAAGCTTTCTTT	CASRERQGVSLNTEAFF
TRBJ1-3	many	TRBV30	NA	15	TGTGCCTGGAGTGAACCGCCAGGCGCTGGAAACACCATATATTTT	CAWSEPPGAGNTIYF
TRBJ2-7	many	TRBV5-6	NA	12	TGTGCCAGCAGCTTGGATGACTACGAGCAGTACTTC	CASSLDDYEQYF
TRBJ1-1	many	TRBV5-1	NA	14	TGCGCCAGCAGCTTGGGGACGGTGAACACTGAAGCTTTCTTT	CASSLGTVNTEAFF
TRBJ2-5	many	TRBV5-6	NA	14	TGTGCCAGCAGCCCGGGACAATGGATAGAGACCCAGTACTTC	CASSPGQWIETQYF